This passage covers 29 T cell receptor beta chains from one sample sequenced in a study of T cells in Graves' hyperthyroidism and ophthalmopathy. There were TCR beta CDR3 regions amplified from RNA transcripts. HTBI primers were the set used in a first-round RT-PCR of the TCR CDR3. From the multiplex PCR reads, TCRdb called clonotypes with MiXCR, one entry per CDR3 protein. The sample yields almost 250,000 distinct CDR3 sequences, about 24% seen once. Sequencing was carried out using blood. These receptors originate from a woman aged 40 to 55 with Graves' ophthalmopathy.

This clonotype was counted at least ten times. DNA of the CDR3: TGCAGTGCTAGGGCAGGATATAGCAATCAGCCCCAGCATTTT. The encoded protein is CSARAGYSNQPQHF. The chain recombines TRBV20-1 with TRBJ1-5, with D unclear. The V gene lost 3 bases and the J gene lost 0 bases, with 9 bases spanning the gap. Germline V gives CDR1 DFQATT, CDR2 SNEGSKA (reference sequence). This CDR3 is built from 14 residues.

This clonotype was recorded at least ten times. The chain joins TRBV6-1 to TRBJ2-5; the match to TRBD1 covers 7 bases. Germline CDR1 and CDR2: MNHNS and SASEGT. This CDR3 comprises 14 residues. The J segment lost 3 bases and the V segment lost 9 bases, leaving 10 bases of the junction unmatched. CDR3 sequence (DNA): TGTGCCAGTCGCGAAACAGGGGCCAAAGAGACCCAGTACTTC. It encodes CASRETGAKETQYF.

This clonotype has ten or more counts. The rearrangement joins TRBV7-9 to TRBJ1-2; the D is unclear. The V gene lost 4 bases and the J gene lost 2 bases, with 14 bases spanning the gap. Germline CDR1 and CDR2: SEHNR and FQNEAQ (reference sequence). This CDR3 has 15 residues. CDR3 protein: CASSYGVGLNYGYTF. CDR3 nucleotide sequence: TGTGCCAGCAGCTACGGGGTAGGGTTGAACTATGGCTACACCTTC.

The chain is built from TRBV6-1 and TRBJ2-7; D is ambiguous. The V gene lost 1 base and the J gene lost 3 bases, with 10 bases spanning the gap. The CDR3 contains 14 residues. Germline-derived CDR1 and CDR2 are MNHNS and SASEGT. The CDR3 nucleotides are TGTGCCAGCAGTGAAGTGGCTACCATCTACGAGCAGTACTTC. Its protein product is CASSEVATIYEQYF.

This clonotype was seen ten or more times. The chain links TRBV15 to TRBJ2-7; 11 bases agree with TRBD2. Losses at the gene ends were 0 bases for V and 3 bases for J; bases not matched to a gene: 4. Germline V lookup: CDR1 LNHNV, CDR2 YYDKDF (reference sequence). This CDR3 is built from 16 residues. The DNA for the CDR3 is TGTGCCACCAGCAGAGAGGGGCTAGCGGGAGGCTACGAGCAGTACTTC. Its protein is CATSREGLAGGYEQYF.

As concerns this clonotype: A much larger clone is a single base away; this may be a read error. This sequence joins TRBV5-1 and TRBJ2-2, with 7 positions matching TRBD2. This CDR3 spans 15 amino acids. Germline loops: CDR1 SGHRS, CDR2 YFSETQ. CDR3 nucleotide sequence: TGCGGCAGCAGCTTGGGACTACTAAACACCGGGGAGCTGTTTTTT. It encodes CGSSLGLLNTGELFF.

The chain uses TRBV2 and TRBJ1-2; no reliable D call. The CDR3 is 13 amino acids. CDR1 SNHLY and CDR2 FYNNEI come from the germline V gene. Trimming stripped 5 bases from V and 4 bases from J, with 11 bases between. The CDR3 sequence: CASSYGSFYGYTF. CDR3 bases: TGTGCCAGCAGTTACGGGTCTTTCTATGGCTACACCTTC.

This clonotype was counted many times. The CDR3 bases are TGTGCCAGCAGTTTAGAGGACTACGAGCAGTACTTC. Its protein is CASSLEDYEQYF. The V and J genes are TRBV28 and TRBJ2-7; no reliable D call. Trimming took off 2 bases at V and 3 bases at J, with 5 bases between the two ends. The CDR3 extends over 12 amino acids. Germline values: CDR1 MDHEN, CDR2 SYDVKM.

This clonotype was recorded at least ten times. The J gene is TRBJ2-5, the V gene TRBV7-6; 12 nucleotides line up with TRBD2. Germline-derived CDR1 and CDR2 are SGHVS and FNYEAQ. V shed 2 bases, J shed 2 bases, and the junction held 3 bases outside the gene matches. The CDR3 is 16 residues long. CDR3 nucleotides: TGTGCCAGCAGCTTAACCGGACTAGCGGGACAAGAGACCCAGTACTTC. It yields the protein CASSLTGLAGQETQYF.

The chain has TRBV27 and TRBJ2-5; D is unclear. This CDR3 is built from 13 residues. Per the germline V gene, CDR1 is MNHEY and CDR2 is SMNVEV (reference sequence). Trimming removed 5 bases at V and 7 bases at J, with 14 bases between. CDR3: CASSITALGTQYF. As DNA, the CDR3 is TGTGCCAGCAGTATTACGGCCCTTGGGACCCAGTACTTC.

The rearrangement uses TRBV5-1 and TRBJ2-2; possible D gene TRBD1, 6 bases. This CDR3 has 14 residues. CDR1 SGHRS and CDR2 YFSETQ come from the germline V gene. V lost 1 base and J lost 4, with 8 bases in between. This CDR3 reads CASSLLQGTGELFF. CDR3 DNA: TGCGCCAGCAGCTTGTTACAGGGCACCGGGGAGCTGTTTTTT.

In its sample, this clonotype was seen many times. V is TRBV29-1 and J is TRBJ2-2; 14 positions agree with TRBD2. The CDR3 runs 15 residues. Germline CDR1 is SQVTM and CDR2 is ANQGSEA. J was trimmed by 7 bases and V by 3 bases; bases with no gene match: 4. The CDR3 sequence is CSVEGLAGVSGELFF. The CDR3, as DNA: TGCAGCGTTGAGGGACTAGCGGGAGTCAGCGGGGAGCTGTTTTTT.

Many counts were recorded for this clonotype. The V gene is TRBV7-2, the J gene TRBJ2-4, with 7 bases that match TRBD2. J was trimmed by 0 bases and V by 1 base; bases with no gene match: 6. The germline gives CDR1 SGHTA, CDR2 FQGNSA. This CDR3 contains 17 residues. CDR3 in DNA: TGTGCCAGCAGCTTAGAAAGGGCTAGCGGAGCCAAAAACATTCAGTACTTC. It is translated as CASSLERASGAKNIQYF.

The table lists this clonotype with many counts. The chain carries TRBV6-5 and TRBJ1-2, with D perhaps matching TRBD1 (5 bases). Per germline, CDR1 MNHEY and CDR2 SVGAGI. V lost 5 bases and J lost 5, with 12 bases in between. This CDR3 region has 13 residues. CDR3 sequence: CASSQGVVYGYTF. CDR3 nucleotide sequence: TGTGCCAGCAGTCAGGGAGTGGTGTATGGCTACACCTTC.

This clonotype came up many times. The chain is built from TRBV3-1 and TRBJ2-7, with D perhaps TRBD1 (7 bases). Per the germline V gene, CDR1 is LGHDT and CDR2 is YNNKEL (reference sequence). Trimming took off 5 bases at V and 6 bases at J, with 14 bases between the two ends. This CDR3 is 13 amino acids long. CDR3 residues: CASSVRQGLEQYF. The CDR3 bases are TGTGCCAGCAGCGTACGACAGGGACTCGAGCAGTACTTC.

This clonotype has at least ten counts. The chain links TRBV9 to TRBJ2-5, with D perhaps matching TRBD1 or TRBD2 (5 bases each). The CDR3 covers 18 residues. CDR1 is SGDLS and CDR2 is YYNGEE in the germline V gene. V was clipped by 0 bases and J by 4 bases, with 22 bases between them. As DNA, the CDR3 is TGTGCCAGCAGCGTAGGGACGGCCCTACGCCGGGGCACAGAGACCCAGTACTTC. Translated, it gives CASSVGTALRRGTETQYF.

The chain carries TRBV19 and TRBJ2-5, with 7 bases matching TRBD1. This CDR3 region has 14 residues. Looked up from germline, CDR1 is LNHDA and CDR2 is SQIVND (reference sequence). The trim removed 3 bases at V and 3 bases at J, leaving 4 bases unmatched. For the CDR3, the DNA is TGTGCCAGTAGTATGATGGGGACAGAAGAGACCCAGTACTTC. The encoded protein is CASSMMGTEETQYF.

This clonotype showed up many times. The chain carries TRBV6-5 and TRBJ2-7; TRBD1 matches 11 bases. Germline lookup yields CDR1 MNHEY and CDR2 SVGAGI. The V gene end was trimmed by 3 bases and the J gene end by 3 bases; junction bases not matched to a gene: 1. The CDR3 runs 14 residues. The CDR3 sequence: CASSYGTGGYEQYF. Here the CDR3 DNA reads TGTGCCAGCAGTTATGGGACAGGGGGCTACGAGCAGTACTTC.

This clonotype has only one observation. CDR3 loop: CASSPSGIQAFF. The CDR3 coding sequence is TGTGCCAGCAGCCCCTCCGGGATACAAGCTTTCTTT. The chain combines TRBV11-1 with TRBJ1-1, with D uncertain. Germline CDR1 is SGHAT and CDR2 is FQDESV (reference sequence). V lost 5 bases and J lost 9, with 13 bases in between. CDR3 length equals 12 residues.

This clonotype turned up a few times. V and J are TRBV28 and TRBJ1-1; weak D call: TRBD1 (5 bases). Deletions cut 6 bases from V and 4 bases from J, with 12 bases between. Germline CDR1 MDHEN, CDR2 SYDVKM. The CDR3 contains 13 residues. CDR3 protein: CASSLDSFTEAFF. CDR3 coding DNA: TGTGCCAGCAGCCTTGACAGTTTCACTGAAGCTTTCTTT.

This clonotype was counted at least ten times. This rearrangement joins TRBV28 to TRBJ2-7, with 10 positions matching TRBD2. After removal of 4 bases from V and 2 bases from J, the junction contained 5 bases not matched to a gene. Germline V lookup: CDR1 MDHEN, CDR2 SYDVKM. The CDR3 is 15 amino acids. DNA for the CDR3: TGTGCCAGCAGTTGGTTAGCGGGAGGCCCCTACGAGCAGTACTTC. Its protein product is CASSWLAGGPYEQYF. Complete variable domain (other parts from reference TRBV28 and TRBJ2-7): DVKVTQSSRYLVKRTGEKVFLECVQDMDHENMFWYRQDPGLGLRLIYFSYDVKMKEKGDIPEGYSVSREKKERFSLILESASTNQTSMYLCASSWLAGGPYEQYFGPGTRLTVT.

The V gene is TRBV12-3 or TRBV12-4, the J gene TRBJ1-5; maybe TRBD1 (6 bases). The V gene lost 6 bases and the J gene lost 0 bases, with 12 bases spanning the gap. The CDR3 extends over 15 amino acids. CDR3 DNA: TGTGCCAGCAGGGACAGCTCAAATAGCAATCAGCCCCAGCATTTT. Translating gives CASRDSSNSNQPQHF.

The CDR3 bases are TGTGCCAGCCTCTGGGACATGAAGAATCAGCCCCAGCATTTT. Translating gives CASLWDMKNQPQHF. This chain links TRBV6-2 or TRBV6-3 with TRBJ1-5, with D maybe TRBD1 (6 bases). The germline gives CDR1 MNHEY, CDR2 SVGEGT. Trimming took 8 bases from V and 4 from J, leaving 15 bases between them. CDR3 length equals 14 residues.

This clonotype was counted ten times or more. The CDR3 loop reads CASSQESHYEQYF. The CDR3 nucleotides read TGTGCCAGCAGCCAAGAGAGCCACTACGAGCAGTACTTC. J is TRBJ2-7 and V is TRBV4-2; D call uncertain. From germline, CDR1 is LGHNA and CDR2 YNFKEQ. Trimming removed 0 bases at V and 3 bases at J, with 6 bases between. The CDR3 consists of 13 residues.

This clonotype has a count of ten or more. This sequence joins TRBV28 and TRBJ1-2; D remains unclear. Trimming left V 7 bases short and J 4 bases short, with 7 bases between. The germline gives CDR1 MDHEN, CDR2 SYDVKM. The length of the CDR3 is 11 residues. The CDR3 DNA is TGTGCCAGCATAGGCGTCTATGGCTACACCTTC. It specifies CASIGVYGYTF.

This clonotype has a count of ten or more. This chain uses TRBV30 with TRBJ2-5, with a weak D call TRBD1 (5 bases). Trimming pared 0 bases from V and 5 bases from J, leaving 10 bases between. The germline CDR1 and CDR2 sequences are GTSNPN and SVGIG (reference sequence). This CDR3 spans 13 amino acids. CDR3 in DNA: TGTGCCTGGAGTGTACTCTCAGGGGAGACCCAGTACTTC. Its translation is CAWSVLSGETQYF.

This clonotype was counted many times. The rearrangement uses TRBV6-1 and TRBJ2-7, with 11 positions matching TRBD1. CDR3 length: 15 amino acids. Losses at the gene ends were 6 bases for V and 2 bases for J; bases not matched to a gene: 6. Germline V gene lookup returns CDR1 MNHNS and CDR2 SASEGT. The CDR3 sequence: CASSPEDRGPYEQYF. CDR3 nucleotides: TGTGCCAGCAGCCCTGAGGACAGGGGGCCCTACGAGCAGTACTTC.

The table lists this clonotype with many counts. The V and J genes are TRBV30 and TRBJ2-2; 9 bases line up with TRBD2. The length of the CDR3 is 17 residues. The V and J ends lost 3 bases and 5 bases, in that order; junction bases with no gene match: 13. CDR1 is GTSNPN, CDR2 SVGIG, per germline (reference sequence). In DNA, the CDR3 is TGTGCCTGGAGGCGGGAAGTGGCGGGAGGGTTGACCGGGGAGCTGTTTTTT. This encodes CAWRREVAGGLTGELFF.

Ten or more counts support this clonotype. This chain connects TRBV11-2 to TRBJ1-2, with 10 bases identical to TRBD1. The CDR3 length is 17 residues. Germline V gene sequence: CDR1 SGHAT, CDR2 FQNNGV. V shed 6 bases and J 3 bases; nucleotides not matched to a gene: 13. The CDR3 sequence: CASRHSGTGVNDYGYTF. The CDR3 DNA reads as TGTGCCAGCAGACACAGCGGGACAGGGGTGAATGACTATGGCTACACCTTC.